This T cell receptor (beta chain) was identified in a study of cytomegalovirus exposure and HLA in healthy donors. Trimming shortened V by 5 bases and J by 3 bases, and 7 bases separated the two germline ends. Germline CDR1 SGHTA, CDR2 FQGNSA. The CDR3 runs to 13 residues. PCR employed 60 Vbeta and 13 Jbeta primers. The method was immunoSEQ multiplex PCR; TCRdb's version includes in-frame clones alone and lacks a portion of them. Among some 140,000 clones listed, roughly 80% were seen once. Sequencing was done on a sample of PBMCs. V usage is TRBV7-2 and J usage is TRBJ1-4, with D unclear. The TCR was taken from a man aged 18 to 30 in good health and CMV-seronegative. The CDR3 nucleotides read TGTGCCAGCAGCCTACGGGCTAATGAAAAACTGTTTTTT. It specifies CASSLRANEKLFF. The full variable domain, rest sourced from reference TRBV7-2 and TRBJ1-4, is GAGVSQSPSNKVTEKGKDVELRCDPISGHTALYWYRQSLGQGLEFLIYFQGNSAPDKSGLPSDRFSAERTGGSVSTLTIQRTQQEDSAVYLCASSLRANEKLFFGSGTQLSVL.